Included here is one TCR beta chain sequence, with context. Data came from immunoSEQ multiplex PCR; TCRdb stores just in-frame clones and leaves some out. The sample records around 300,000 clones, roughly 87% being singletons. This entry comes from a study of blood T cell repertoires in COVID-19. Trimming left V 0 bases short and J 3 bases short, with 10 bases between. Germline V lookup: CDR1 MGHRA, CDR2 YSYEKL. CDR3 length: 15 amino acids. The sequencing input was peripheral blood. The chain has TRBV4-1 and TRBJ2-3; D perhaps matches TRBD2 (5 bases). The receptor was isolated from a young man with active or convalescent COVID-19. CDR3 DNA sequence: TGCGCCAGCAGCCAAGAACAGACTAAGACAGATACGCAGTATTTT. Its translation: CASSQEQTKTDTQYF.